Here is one T cell receptor (beta chain) with its context. One end of the junction does not line up with germline, which may come from a read error. Germline CDR1 is SSHAT and CDR2 is FNYEAQ (reference sequence). The CDR3 extends over 11 amino acids. This specimen comes from a study of OX40 agonist ivuxolimab in advanced cancers. Study-level information: Melanoma, hepatocellular carcinoma, head and neck or renal cell cancer occurred in dose-escalation patients. Prior anti-PD-1, anti-PD-L1 or anti-CTLA-4 therapy did not bar entry, and less than 50% had some.

TCRdb keeps only in-frame clones here, not all; method: immunoSEQ multiplex PCR. Among fewer than 80,000 clones listed, about 91% were seen once. The V call is TRBV7-7, the J call TRBJ2-2, with unresolved D. This TCR was recovered from an adult with an advanced solid tumor such as melanoma, head and neck, liver or kidney cancer. The material sequenced was CD4+ or CD8+ T cells sorted from blood, taken in a trial of the OX40 agonist ivuxolimab. The CDR3 sequence: CASSSTGELFF. The CDR3 coding sequence is TGTGCTAGCAGCTCGACAGGGGAGCTGTTTTTT.